The 11 T cell receptor beta chains reported below all come from one sample, sequenced in a study of patients and donors after allogeneic stem cell transplantation. TCRdb reprocessed the RT-PCR reads via MiXCR and lists one record per CDR3 protein. The sample yields about 960,000 distinct CDR3 sequences, roughly 18% seen once. The sequenced sample consisted of blood, either unsorted or a sorted T cell fraction (not recorded which). The receptors stem from a human donor who was either an allogeneic HSCT recipient or a stem cell or donor lymphocyte infusion donor (not recorded which). It is not recorded whose cells these are; they may come from a transplant donor.

The CDR3 DNA sequence: TGTGCCAGCAGCCCCCGGGTTTCGAACACCGGGGAGCTGTTTTTT. Encoded protein: CASSPRVSNTGELFF. The genes are TRBV9 and TRBJ2-2; D is unresolved. Germline V gene data show CDR1 as SGDLS and CDR2 as YYNGEE. The V gene lost 4 bases and the J gene lost 0 bases, with 10 bases spanning the gap. The CDR3 runs 15 residues.

This clonotype was seen only a few times. The rearrangement links TRBV5-1 to TRBJ2-3; D may match TRBD1 or TRBD2 (6 bases each). CDR1 is SGHRS and CDR2 is YFSETQ in the germline V gene. V lost 5 bases to trimming and J lost 5 bases, with 15 bases between them. The CDR3 has 14 residues. The CDR3: CASSRGEKGDTQYF. For the CDR3, the DNA is TGCGCCAGCAGTAGGGGGGAGAAGGGAGATACGCAGTATTTT.

CDR3 DNA sequence: TGCGCCAGCAGTGAAATCCGCCCCGGGGAGCTGTTTTTT. Protein sequence: CASSEIRPGELFF. V and J are TRBV10-2 and TRBJ2-2; unclear D gene. V dropped 3 bases and J dropped 6 bases, with 8 bases sitting between them. Germline-derived CDR1 and CDR2 are WSHSY and SAAADI. This CDR3 is built from 13 residues.

This clonotype has more than one count but fewer than ten. The chain carries TRBV2 and TRBJ2-1; TRBD2 aligns across 9 bases. V lost 7 bases and J lost 6; bases outside the gene matches: 10. The CDR3 has 15 amino acids. CDR1 and CDR2 from the germline V gene are SNHLY and FYNNEI. The CDR3 coding sequence is TGTGCCAGCAATACGGTGAGCGGGGGGTCCAATGAGCAGTTCTTC. Translation gives CASNTVSGGSNEQFF. The full variable domain, completed using reference TRBV2 and TRBJ2-1, is EPEVTQTPSHQVTQMGQEVILRCVPISNHLYFYWYRQILGQKVEFLVSFYNNEISEKSEIFDDQFSVERPDGSNFTLKIRSTKLEDSAMYFCASNTVSGGSNEQFFGPGTRLTVL.

The chain is built from TRBV4-2 and TRBJ2-7; D uncertain. The germline gives CDR1 LGHNA, CDR2 YNFKEQ. Trimming left V 0 bases short and J 7 bases short, with 13 bases between. The CDR3 sequence is 14 residues long. This chain's CDR3 is CASSQEGRVREQYF. CDR3 bases: TGTGCCAGCAGCCAAGAGGGTAGAGTGCGTGAGCAGTACTTC.

This clonotype was counted between two and nine times. The chain combines TRBV7-3 with TRBJ2-1; D is perhaps TRBD1 or TRBD2 (5 bases each). Trimming left V 1 base short and J 8 bases short, with 9 bases between. From germline, CDR1 is SGHTA and CDR2 FQGTGA. The CDR3 consists of 13 residues. CDR3 region: CASSLRGFDEQFF. In DNA form, the CDR3 reads TGTGCCAGCAGCTTAAGGGGGTTCGATGAGCAGTTCTTC. The full variable domain, its missing parts supplied by reference TRBV7-3 and TRBJ2-1, is GAGVSQTPSNKVTEKGKYVELRCDPISGHTALYWYRQSLGQGPEFLIYFQGTGAADDSGLPNDRFFAVRPEGSVSTLKIQRTERGDSAVYLCASSLRGFDEQFFGPGTRLTVL.

J is TRBJ2-3 and V is TRBV5-1; 11 bases match TRBD2. Germline loops: CDR1 SGHRS, CDR2 YFSETQ. This CDR3 has 16 amino acids. Losses at the gene ends were 2 bases for V and 3 bases for J; bases not matched to a gene: 5. Here the CDR3 reads CASSLLAGATTDTQYF. In DNA, the CDR3 is TGCGCCAGCAGCTTACTAGCGGGAGCAACGACAGATACGCAGTATTTT.

V is TRBV20-1 and J is TRBJ1-5; 7 bases are a match to TRBD1. The germline CDR1 and CDR2 sequences are DFQATT and SNEGSKA (reference sequence). The V and J ends lost 6 bases and 7 bases, in that order; junction bases with no gene match: 6. The CDR3 consists of 12 residues. The CDR3 protein is CSAVQGPQPQHF. DNA for the CDR3: TGCAGTGCCGTACAGGGGCCCCAGCCCCAGCATTTT.

This clonotype was counted a few times. The chain has TRBV11-3 and TRBJ2-2, with 8 bases that match TRBD1. There are 16 residues in the CDR3. The trim removed 5 bases at V and 4 bases at J, leaving 9 bases unmatched. Germline CDR1 reads SGHNT; CDR2 reads YENEEA. The CDR3 spells CASSPSPDRVTGELFF. Here the CDR3 DNA reads TGTGCCAGCAGCCCTTCCCCGGACAGGGTCACCGGGGAGCTGTTTTTT.

The rearrangement links TRBV5-4 to TRBJ1-2; no firm D call. CDR1 and CDR2 from the germline V gene are SGHNT and YYREEE (reference sequence). With 4 bases removed from V and 4 bases from J, the gap between germline ends came to 11 bases. CDR3 length: 13 amino acids. The CDR3 DNA is TGTGCCAGCAGCCTGTCTAGGTCCTATGGCTACACCTTC. As protein: CASSLSRSYGYTF.

This clonotype was seen only a few times. This chain joins TRBV12-3 or TRBV12-4 and TRBJ2-1, with TRBD1 matching 8 bases. The CDR3 has 14 amino acids. J lost 9 bases, V lost 11 bases, and 15 bases had no gene match. The CDR3 DNA reads as TGTGCCGGCCAGGCAGGACAGGGAAGAGGTGAGCAGTTCTTC. This codes for CAGQAGQGRGEQFF.